Below, one T cell receptor beta chain is given with its context. This sample stems from a study of cytomegalovirus exposure and HLA in healthy donors. The PCR had 60 Vbeta and 13 Jbeta primers. Measured with immunoSEQ multiplex PCR; TCRdb has only the in-frame clones, and not every one. The data contain 110,000 to 150,000 clones, roughly 80% of them singletons. The CDR3 consists of 16 residues. Trimming took 0 bases from V and 4 from J, leaving 16 bases between them. The germline V gene encodes CDR1 SGHKS and CDR2 YYEKEE (reference sequence). This TCR came from a male donor in good health and CMV-seronegative. Specimen: PBMCs. The chain has TRBV5-5 and TRBJ2-5; TRBD2 might be the D (6 bases). The CDR3, as DNA: TGTGCCAGCAGCTTGGCGTTTGGGGGAGGCGGAGAGACCCAGTACTTC. This codes for CASSLAFGGGGETQYF.